The TCR beta chain under discussion was sequenced for a study of blood T cell repertoires in COVID-19. TCRdb's table, derived via immunoSEQ multiplex PCR, lists solely in-frame clones and lacks some. This table holds a few hundred thousand clones, about 90% found once. This CDR3 region has 14 residues. CDR1 is SGHRS and CDR2 is YFSETQ in the germline V gene. J gave up 4 bases and V 3 bases, and 2 bases lay outside the gene matches. Source material: peripheral blood. The chain is built from TRBV5-1 and TRBJ1-5; 9 bases map to TRBD1. This clonotype was sampled from a woman in her fifties or sixties with acute or convalescent COVID-19. The CDR3 nucleotides are TGCGCCAGCAGCTCTGGACAGGGGAATCAGCCCCAGCATTTT. It translates to CASSSGQGNQPQHF.